The 25 T cell receptor beta chains below come from one sample, sequenced in a study of blood T cell repertoires in COVID-19. Clones were read by immunoSEQ multiplex PCR, and TCRdb kept only the in-frame ones, dropping some. Counted here are 180,000 or so clones, around four fifths occurring once; the ten biggest clones make up approximately 4%. The sample comprised PBMCs or T cells enriched from blood (not recorded which). The receptor set was obtained from a woman aged 50 to 65 in a cohort exposed to, infected with or recovered from COVID-19 (not recorded which).

The CDR3 coding sequence is TGTGCCAGCAGCCTGGGGGGTGATTCACCCCTCCACTTT. It specifies CASSLGGDSPLHF. V usage is TRBV3-1 (or the pseudogene TRBV3-2) and J usage is TRBJ1-6, with a possible D match to TRBD1 (5 bases). The CDR3 runs 13 residues. V dropped 4 bases and J dropped 8 bases, with 9 bases sitting between them. Germline CDR1 LGHDT, CDR2 YNNKEL (reference sequence).

The genes are TRBV15 and TRBJ1-5; D is uncertain. The CDR3 has 18 amino acids. Trimming removed 1 base from V and 0 bases from J, with 16 bases in between. Germline assignment: CDR1 LNHNV and CDR2 YYDKDF (reference sequence). The CDR3 region has the DNA TGTGCCACCAGCAGAGCTGAGAAGTCGAGTCTTAGCAATCAGCCCCAGCATTTT. The encoded protein is CATSRAEKSSLSNQPQHF.

V is TRBV6-5 and J is TRBJ1-6; 9 nucleotides line up with TRBD1. With V trimmed by 4 bases and J by 9 bases, 7 bases remained unmatched. The V gene's germline CDR1 is MNHEY and CDR2 SVGAGI. The CDR3 is 15 residues long. The CDR3 reads CASSWDRVEVSPLHF. Written as DNA, the CDR3 is TGTGCCAGCAGTTGGGACAGGGTAGAGGTTTCACCCCTCCACTTT.

The CDR3 loop reads CASSIFEGAYSNQPQHF. The CDR3 bases are TGTGCCAGTAGTATATTTGAGGGGGCGTATAGCAATCAGCCCCAGCATTTT. The chain combines TRBV19 with TRBJ1-5; TRBD1 matches at 7 bases. V shed 2 bases and J 0 bases; nucleotides not matched to a gene: 7. Germline lookup yields CDR1 LNHDA and CDR2 SQIVND (reference sequence). The CDR3 has 17 amino acids.

The rearrangement uses TRBV6-5 and TRBJ2-7, with D uncertain. V dropped 6 bases and J dropped 0 bases, with 9 bases sitting between them. From germline, CDR1 is MNHEY and CDR2 SVGAGI. The length of the CDR3 is 13 residues. The CDR3 sequence is CASSLLGSYEQYF. As DNA, the CDR3 is TGTGCCAGCAGCTTACTCGGCTCCTACGAGCAGTACTTC.

This clone was seen just once. V usage is TRBV7-9 and J usage is TRBJ1-1, with a weak D call TRBD1 (6 bases). The length of the CDR3 is 14 residues. CDR1 SEHNR and CDR2 FQNEAQ come from the germline V gene (reference sequence). Trimming stripped 7 bases from V and 8 bases from J, with 20 bases between. The CDR3 sequence: CASTSPDRTEEAFF. CDR3 coding DNA: TGTGCCAGCACCTCACCCGACAGGACGGAAGAAGCTTTCTTT.

The J gene is TRBJ1-1, the V gene TRBV6-5, with D maybe TRBD1 (5 bases). Looked up from germline, CDR1 is MNHEY and CDR2 is SVGAGI. Deletions cut 5 bases from V and 3 bases from J, with 16 bases between. This CDR3 has 15 amino acids. The CDR3 here is CASSPRAIWDTEAFF. CDR3 DNA sequence: TGTGCCAGCAGTCCCAGGGCAATTTGGGACACTGAAGCTTTCTTT.

The gene calls are TRBV5-5 and TRBJ2-7; TRBD1 might be the D (6 bases). V lost 5 bases and J lost 0, with 15 bases in between. CDR1 is SGHKS, CDR2 YYEKEE, per germline (reference sequence). The CDR3 has 15 residues. CDR3 nucleotide sequence: TGTGCCAGCAGAGGGGGACCGATGGGCTCCTACGAGCAGTACTTC. Residues: CASRGGPMGSYEQYF.

This sequence joins TRBV10-3 and TRBJ1-3, with TRBD1 matching over 7 bases. The CDR3 spans 14 residues. Germline CDR1 and CDR2: ENHRY and SYGVKD. The trim removed 7 bases at V and 2 bases at J, leaving 5 bases unmatched. The CDR3 region is CAIMKDRTGNTIYF. The CDR3 nucleotides read TGTGCCATCATGAAGGACAGGACTGGAAACACCATATATTTT.

The V call is TRBV13, the J call TRBJ2-3, with no clear D. Per the germline V gene, CDR1 is PRHDT and CDR2 is FYEKMQ (reference sequence). The CDR3 extends over 10 amino acids. V gave up 8 bases and J gave up 10 bases, with 10 bases separating them. The CDR3 loop is CASPDLPQYF. CDR3 coding DNA: TGTGCCAGCCCCGACTTACCGCAGTATTTT.

In DNA, the CDR3 is TGTGCCAGCAGCTTGGGAGGGTTCGGCACTGAAGCTTTCTTT. Protein: CASSLGGFGTEAFF. V usage is TRBV5-6 and J usage is TRBJ1-1, with D uncertain. Trimming took off 0 bases at V and 4 bases at J, with 10 bases between the two ends. In germline, CDR1 is SGHDT, CDR2 YYEEEE. The CDR3 sequence is 14 residues long.

This clone was recorded a few times. Here the CDR3 reads CASSRSGQASGGDTNTQYF. The CDR3 region has the DNA TGTGCCAGCAGCCGATCGGGACAGGCTAGCGGGGGGGATACTAATACGCAGTATTTT. The gene calls are TRBV11-3 and TRBJ2-3; 12 nucleotides align to TRBD2. Trimming took 5 bases from V and 7 from J; bases not matched to a gene: 19. The length of the CDR3 is 19 residues. The V gene's germline CDR1 is SGHNT and CDR2 YENEEA.

J is TRBJ2-7 and V is TRBV20-1; D perhaps matches TRBD2 (6 bases). Looked up from germline, CDR1 is DFQATT and CDR2 is SNEGSKA (reference sequence). The CDR3 runs to 11 residues. As DNA, the CDR3 is TGCGGCGGGATCACCTCCTACGAGCAGTACTTC. It codes for CGGITSYEQYF.

The CDR3 sequence is CAISGDREYQPQHF. For the CDR3, the DNA is TGTGCCATCAGTGGGGACAGGGAATATCAGCCCCAGCATTTT. The chain joins TRBV10-3 to TRBJ1-5; 9 nucleotides agree with TRBD1. The V and J ends lost 4 bases and 5 bases, in that order; junction bases with no gene match: 3. The CDR3 runs to 14 residues. Germline CDR1 reads ENHRY; CDR2 reads SYGVKD.

J is TRBJ1-6 and V is TRBV7-3; D gene uncertain. CDR1 is SGHTA, CDR2 FQGTGA, per germline. This CDR3 spans 13 amino acids. Deletions cut 4 bases from V and 4 bases from J, with 5 bases between. For the CDR3, the DNA is TGTGCCAGCAGCTCCGTATATAATTCACCCCTCCACTTT. As protein: CASSSVYNSPLHF. The full variable domain, completed using reference TRBV7-3 and TRBJ1-6, is GAGVSQTPSNKVTEKGKYVELRCDPISGHTALYWYRQSLGQGPEFLIYFQGTGAADDSGLPNDRFFAVRPEGSVSTLKIQRTERGDSAVYLCASSSVYNSPLHFGNGTRLTVT.

The V gene is TRBV3-1 (or the pseudogene TRBV3-2), the J gene TRBJ2-5; TRBD2 is a possible D gene (6 bases). Germline CDR1 is LGHDT and CDR2 is YNNKEL (reference sequence). Trimming pared 2 bases from V and 1 base from J, leaving 11 bases between. The CDR3 contains 15 residues. In DNA form, the CDR3 reads TGTGCCAGCAGCCAACGGCGGGACCTCCAAGAGACCCAGTACTTC. This gives the protein CASSQRRDLQETQYF.

This clone has more than one count but fewer than ten. The V and J genes are TRBV28 and TRBJ2-1; no firm D call. The CDR3 is 15 residues long. Germline CDR1 is MDHEN and CDR2 is SYDVKM. V gave up 6 bases and J gave up 0 bases, with 12 bases separating them. CDR3 loop: CASRTRLDSYNEQFF. CDR3 coding DNA: TGTGCCAGCAGGACCCGACTGGACTCCTACAATGAGCAGTTCTTC.

CDR3 in DNA: TGTGCCAGCAGCCACAGGGCTAGGGCCAACGTCCTGACTTTC. It codes for CASSHRARANVLTF. The rearrangement uses TRBV14 and TRBJ2-6, with D perhaps matching TRBD1 (5 bases). The germline V and J ends were trimmed by 3 bases and 5 bases, with 8 bases remaining between them. The CDR3 totals 14 residues. Germline CDR1 SGHDN, CDR2 FVKESK.

V and J are TRBV5-1 and TRBJ2-1; D is ambiguous. This CDR3 is built from 15 residues. CDR1 is SGHRS and CDR2 is YFSETQ in the germline V gene. V lost 3 bases, J lost 0 bases, and 10 bases lay in between. The CDR3 coding sequence is TGCGCCAGCAGCTCCAGCGCCATCTCCTACAATGAGCAGTTCTTC. Protein: CASSSSAISYNEQFF.

The CDR3 coding sequence is TGTGCCACCTCCTCTAGCGGGACCTCCTACGAGCAGTACTTC. Its translation is CATSSSGTSYEQYF. This chain connects TRBV6-5 to TRBJ2-7; 9 bases agree with TRBD2. Germline CDR1 is MNHEY and CDR2 is SVGAGI. Germline trimming cut 10 bases from V and 0 bases from J; bases unmatched to any gene: 7. The CDR3 extends over 14 amino acids.

The chain is built from TRBV2 and TRBJ1-3, with unresolved D. The CDR3 contains 13 residues. Looked up from germline, CDR1 is SNHLY and CDR2 is FYNNEI. V was clipped by 5 bases and J by 3 bases, with 8 bases between them. The CDR3 coding sequence is TGTGCCAGCAGTTCAGGAATTGGAAACACCATATATTTT. Translation gives CASSSGIGNTIYF.

In this sample, this clone turned up a few times. Other DNA sequences of this sample code for an identical CDR3. The genes are TRBV28 and TRBJ1-1, with D perhaps TRBD1 (6 bases). Germline V gene data show CDR1 as MDHEN and CDR2 as SYDVKM. CDR3 size: 14 residues. V was pared by 3 bases and J by 2 bases, with 10 bases between. DNA of the CDR3: TGTGCCAGCAGTTTTGGGGGGGCCAACACTGAAGCTTTCTTT. Translating gives CASSFGGANTEAFF.

The chain links TRBV29-1 to TRBJ1-1, with a possible D match to TRBD1 (5 bases). The CDR3 has 12 residues. V lost 5 bases, J lost 1 base, and 8 bases lay in between. The germline CDR1 and CDR2 sequences are SQVTM and ANQGSEA. The CDR3 loop is CSVQRGNTEAFF. The CDR3 DNA reads as TGCAGCGTTCAAAGGGGGAACACTGAAGCTTTCTTT.

The chain is built from TRBV7-9 and TRBJ2-3; 7 bases match TRBD1. The germline CDR1 and CDR2 sequences are SEHNR and FQNEAQ (reference sequence). The CDR3 sequence is 14 residues long. With 6 bases clipped from V and 1 base from J, the junction kept 4 bases outside the gene matches. This chain's CDR3 is CASRGTVRTDTQYF. The CDR3 nucleotides read TGTGCCAGCAGAGGGACAGTGCGCACAGATACGCAGTATTTT. The variable domain in full, completed from reference TRBV7-9 and TRBJ2-3, reads DTGVSQNPRHKITKRGQNVTFRCDPISEHNRLYWYRQTLGQGPEFLTYFQNEAQLEKSRLLSDRFSAERPKGSFSTLEIQRTEQGDSAMYLCASRGTVRTDTQYFGPGTRLTVL.

The rearrangement uses TRBV19 and TRBJ2-7, with 8 nucleotides matching TRBD1. There are 14 residues in the CDR3. Trimming cost V 1 base and J 6 bases; bases outside gene matches: 5. Germline assignment: CDR1 LNHDA and CDR2 SQIVND (reference sequence). The CDR3 loop reads CASSIAGTGVEQYF. CDR3 bases: TGTGCCAGTAGTATAGCAGGGACAGGTGTCGAGCAGTACTTC.